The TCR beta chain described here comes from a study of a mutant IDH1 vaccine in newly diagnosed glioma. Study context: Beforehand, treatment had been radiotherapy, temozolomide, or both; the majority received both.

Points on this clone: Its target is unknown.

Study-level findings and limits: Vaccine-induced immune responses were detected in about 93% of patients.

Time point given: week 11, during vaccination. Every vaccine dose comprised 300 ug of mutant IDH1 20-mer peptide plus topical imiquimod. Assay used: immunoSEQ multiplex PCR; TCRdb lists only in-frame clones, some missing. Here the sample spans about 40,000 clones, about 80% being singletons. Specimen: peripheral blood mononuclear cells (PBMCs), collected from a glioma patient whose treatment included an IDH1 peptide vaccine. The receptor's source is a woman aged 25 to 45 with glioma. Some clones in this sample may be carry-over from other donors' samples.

The CDR3 DNA follows: TGTGCCAGTAGTATAGTGGGGGGGGCGCGGCGGCCAGCCACAGATACGCAGTATTTT. Its protein product is CASSIVGGARRPATDTQYF. This chain uses TRBV19 with TRBJ2-3; tentatively, D is TRBD2 (7 bases). There are 19 residues in the CDR3. V shed 1 base and J shed 2 bases, with 22 bases lying between them. Germline-derived CDR1 and CDR2 are LNHDA and SQIVND (reference sequence).